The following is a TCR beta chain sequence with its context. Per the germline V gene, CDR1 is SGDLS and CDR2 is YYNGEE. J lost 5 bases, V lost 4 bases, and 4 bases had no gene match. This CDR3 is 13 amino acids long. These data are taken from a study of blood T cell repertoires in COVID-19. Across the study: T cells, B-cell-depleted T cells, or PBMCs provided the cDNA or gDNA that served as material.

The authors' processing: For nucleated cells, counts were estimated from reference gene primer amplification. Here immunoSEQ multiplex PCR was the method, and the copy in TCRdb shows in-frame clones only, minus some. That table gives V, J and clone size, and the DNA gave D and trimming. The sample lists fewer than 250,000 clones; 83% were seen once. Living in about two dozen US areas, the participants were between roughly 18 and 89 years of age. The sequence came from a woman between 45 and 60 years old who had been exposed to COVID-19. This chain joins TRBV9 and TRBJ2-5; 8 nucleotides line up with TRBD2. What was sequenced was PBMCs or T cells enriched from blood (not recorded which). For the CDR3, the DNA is TGTGCCAGCAGCATGCGGGGGGTGGAGACCCAGTACTTC. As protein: CASSMRGVETQYF.